This T cell receptor (beta chain) derives from a study of T cells in Graves' hyperthyroidism and ophthalmopathy. The overall study: Before any treatment, at initial diagnosis, peripheral blood was collected. Overall study results and limits: Blood also contained most expanded thyroid clonotypes above 0.001.

There are many counts of this clonotype. Its antigen is not known. CDR1 is KGHSH, CDR2 LQKENI, per germline. Trimming left V 0 bases short and J 3 bases short, with 9 bases between. The CDR3 covers 14 residues. Drawn at first hyperthyroidism diagnosis, the blood sample preceded any ophthalmopathy symptoms. PBMCs were collected from an approximately 10 ml volume of fresh peripheral blood. RNA transcripts gave rise to amplified TCR beta CDR3 regions. First-round RT-PCR with HTBI primers amplified the TCR CDR3 region. MiXCR was run by TCRdb on the multiplex PCR reads, yielding one entry per CDR3 protein. In the table there are hundreds of thousands of distinct CDR3 sequences, more than 15% of which are singletons.

The TCR sequence derives from a young woman with Graves' hyperthyroidism that later progressed to Graves' ophthalmopathy. The genes are TRBV18 and TRBJ2-7; tentatively, D is TRBD1 (5 bases). The sequenced material came from blood. CDR3 nucleotide sequence: TGTGCCAGCTCACCACCAGGACAAGTCTACGAGCAGTACTTC. Residues: CASSPPGQVYEQYF.